This entry is about one T cell receptor beta chain. V lost 5 bases to trimming and J lost 1 base, with 11 bases between them. The length of the CDR3 is 14 residues. Germline V CDR1 and CDR2: MDHEN, SYDVKM. The data are from a study of blood T cell repertoires in COVID-19. Assay: immunoSEQ multiplex PCR; the TCRdb copy retains only in-frame clones and omits some. The table includes about 400,000 clones, over 85% detected once. Recovered Cohort 3 donors showed two negative PCRs, clearance, or symptom resolution. This sequence was found in a woman in her twenties or thirties who had recovered from COVID-19. Sequenced: PBMCs or T cells enriched from blood (not recorded which). The gene calls are TRBV28 and TRBJ1-2; D is uncertain. The DNA for the CDR3 is TGTGCCAGCAGTCCCGCGGGTGATAACTATGGCTACACCTTC. Protein product: CASSPAGDNYGYTF.